This T cell receptor (beta chain) was sequenced for a study of blood T cell repertoires in COVID-19. V gave up 8 bases and J gave up 3 bases, with 17 bases separating them. The CDR3 runs 15 residues. From germline, CDR1 is MNHEY and CDR2 SMNVEV (reference sequence). This clone was seen a few times. Using immunoSEQ multiplex PCR, the repertoire was profiled, and TCRdb retains in-frame clones only, with some absent. Here the sample spans more than 150,000 clones, 70% to 90% being singletons. The specimen sequenced was peripheral blood. The rearrangement links TRBV27 to TRBJ2-1, with D possibly matching TRBD1 (5 bases). The source of this sequence is a man in his 60s with acute or convalescent COVID-19. The CDR3 DNA is TGTGCCAGCGGGGTTGGACACCCACGCTACAATGAGCAGTTCTTC. Protein: CASGVGHPRYNEQFF.